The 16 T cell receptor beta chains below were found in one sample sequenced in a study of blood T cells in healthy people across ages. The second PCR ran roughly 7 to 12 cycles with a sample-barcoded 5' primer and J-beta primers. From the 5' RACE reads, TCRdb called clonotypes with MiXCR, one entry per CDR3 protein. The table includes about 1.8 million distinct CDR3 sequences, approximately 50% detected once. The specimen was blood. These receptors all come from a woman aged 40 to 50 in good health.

This CDR3 is CASDFLGQPREGYTF. For the CDR3, the DNA is TGTGCCAGCGATTTCCTGGGGCAGCCGCGGGAAGGCTACACCTTC. V and J are TRBV6-6 and TRBJ1-2; weak D call: TRBD1 (5 bases). CDR3 size: 15 residues. V was clipped by 8 bases and J by 8 bases, with 24 bases between them. Looked up from germline, CDR1 is MNHNY and CDR2 is SVGAGI (reference sequence).

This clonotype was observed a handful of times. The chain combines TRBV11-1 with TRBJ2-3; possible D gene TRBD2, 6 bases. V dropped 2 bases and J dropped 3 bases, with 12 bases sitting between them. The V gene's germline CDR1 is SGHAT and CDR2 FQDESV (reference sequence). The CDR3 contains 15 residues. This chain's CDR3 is CASSLFRTTTDTQYF. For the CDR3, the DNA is TGTGCCAGCAGCTTATTTCGGACTACTACAGATACGCAGTATTTT. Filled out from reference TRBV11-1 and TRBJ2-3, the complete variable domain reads EAEVAQSPRYKITEKSQAVAFWCDPISGHATLYWYRQILGQGPELLVQFQDESVVDDSQLPKDRFSAERLKGVDSTLKIQPAELGDSAMYLCASSLFRTTTDTQYFGPGTRLTVL.

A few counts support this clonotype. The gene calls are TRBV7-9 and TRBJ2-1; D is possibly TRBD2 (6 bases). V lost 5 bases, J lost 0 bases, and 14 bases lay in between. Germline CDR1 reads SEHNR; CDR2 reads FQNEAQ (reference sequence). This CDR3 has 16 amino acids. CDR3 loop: CASSPSRGSSYNEQFF. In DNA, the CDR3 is TGTGCCAGCAGCCCTTCCCGGGGGAGCTCCTACAATGAGCAGTTCTTC.

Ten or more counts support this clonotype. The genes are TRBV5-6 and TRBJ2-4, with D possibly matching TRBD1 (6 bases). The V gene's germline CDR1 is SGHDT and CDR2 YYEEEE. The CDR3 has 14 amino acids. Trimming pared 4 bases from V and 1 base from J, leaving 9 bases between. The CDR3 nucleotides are TGTGCCAGCAGCCCCCAGGGGGCCAAAAACATTCAGTACTTC. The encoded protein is CASSPQGAKNIQYF.

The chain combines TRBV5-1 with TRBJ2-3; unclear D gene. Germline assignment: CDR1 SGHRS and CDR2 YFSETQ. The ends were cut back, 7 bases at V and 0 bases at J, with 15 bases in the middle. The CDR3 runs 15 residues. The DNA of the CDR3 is TGCGCCAGCGCTCTGCAGGATTCTAGCACAGATACGCAGTATTTT. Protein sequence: CASALQDSSTDTQYF.

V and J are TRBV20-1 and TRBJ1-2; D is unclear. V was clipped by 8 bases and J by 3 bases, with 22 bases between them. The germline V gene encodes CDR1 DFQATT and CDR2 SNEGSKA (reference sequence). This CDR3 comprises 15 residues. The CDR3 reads CSSMDRGVRDYGYTF. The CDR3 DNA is TGCAGTTCCATGGACCGCGGGGTTCGGGACTATGGCTACACCTTC.

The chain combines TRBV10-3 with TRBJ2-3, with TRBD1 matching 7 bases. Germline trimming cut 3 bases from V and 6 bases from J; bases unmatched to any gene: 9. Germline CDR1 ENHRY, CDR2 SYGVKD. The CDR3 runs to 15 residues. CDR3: CAISEAGGTGDTQYF. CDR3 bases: TGTGCCATCAGTGAAGCAGGGGGAACCGGGGATACGCAGTATTTT.

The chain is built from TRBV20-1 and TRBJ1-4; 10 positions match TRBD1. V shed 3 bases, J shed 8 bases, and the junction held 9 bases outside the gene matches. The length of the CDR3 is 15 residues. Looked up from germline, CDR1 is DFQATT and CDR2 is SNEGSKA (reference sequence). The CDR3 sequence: CSARPRDRGREKLFF. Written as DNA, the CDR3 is TGCAGTGCTAGGCCCCGGGACAGGGGTAGGGAAAAACTGTTTTTT.

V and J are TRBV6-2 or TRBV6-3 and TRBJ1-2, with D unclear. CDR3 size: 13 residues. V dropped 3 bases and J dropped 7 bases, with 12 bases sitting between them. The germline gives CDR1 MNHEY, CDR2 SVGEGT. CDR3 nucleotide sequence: TGTGCCAGCAGTTATAACTACGTTGGTGGCTACACCTTC. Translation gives CASSYNYVGGYTF.

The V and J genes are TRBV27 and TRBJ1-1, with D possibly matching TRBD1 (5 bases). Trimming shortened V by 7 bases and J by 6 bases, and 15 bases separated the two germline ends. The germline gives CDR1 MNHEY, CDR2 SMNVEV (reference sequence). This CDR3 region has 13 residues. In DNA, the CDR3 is TGTGCCAGCAAACCTTATCAGGGTTCTGAAGCTTTCTTT. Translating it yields CASKPYQGSEAFF.

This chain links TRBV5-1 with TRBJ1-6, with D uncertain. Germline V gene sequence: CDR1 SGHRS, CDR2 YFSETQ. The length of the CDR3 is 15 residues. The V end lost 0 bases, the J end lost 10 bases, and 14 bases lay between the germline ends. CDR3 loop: CASSLAGKIESPLHF. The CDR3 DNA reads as TGCGCCAGCAGCTTGGCGGGGAAAATTGAGTCACCCCTCCACTTT.

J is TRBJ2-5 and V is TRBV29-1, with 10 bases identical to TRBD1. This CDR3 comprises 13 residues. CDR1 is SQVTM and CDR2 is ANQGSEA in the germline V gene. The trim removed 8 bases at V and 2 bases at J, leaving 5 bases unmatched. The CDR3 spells CSWDRGGQETQYF. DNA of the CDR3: TGCAGCTGGGACAGGGGAGGTCAAGAGACCCAGTACTTC.

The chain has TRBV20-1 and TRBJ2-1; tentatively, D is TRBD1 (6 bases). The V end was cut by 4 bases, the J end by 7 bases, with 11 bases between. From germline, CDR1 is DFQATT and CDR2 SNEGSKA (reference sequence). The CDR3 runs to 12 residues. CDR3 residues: CSAKAGANEQFF. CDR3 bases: TGCAGTGCTAAAGCAGGGGCAAATGAGCAGTTCTTC.

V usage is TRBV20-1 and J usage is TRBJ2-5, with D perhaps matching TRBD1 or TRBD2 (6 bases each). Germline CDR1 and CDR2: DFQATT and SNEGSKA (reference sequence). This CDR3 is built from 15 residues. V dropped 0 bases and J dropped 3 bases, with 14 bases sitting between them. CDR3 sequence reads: CSARDLGGAEETQYF. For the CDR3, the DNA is TGCAGTGCTAGAGATTTGGGGGGCGCGGAAGAGACCCAGTACTTC.

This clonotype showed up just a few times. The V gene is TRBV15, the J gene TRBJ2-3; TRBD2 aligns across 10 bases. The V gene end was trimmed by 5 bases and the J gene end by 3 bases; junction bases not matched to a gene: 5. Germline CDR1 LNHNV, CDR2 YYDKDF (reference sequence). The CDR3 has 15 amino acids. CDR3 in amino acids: CATSFLAGGTDTQYF. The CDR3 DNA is TGTGCCACCAGCTTTTTAGCGGGGGGAACAGATACGCAGTATTTT.

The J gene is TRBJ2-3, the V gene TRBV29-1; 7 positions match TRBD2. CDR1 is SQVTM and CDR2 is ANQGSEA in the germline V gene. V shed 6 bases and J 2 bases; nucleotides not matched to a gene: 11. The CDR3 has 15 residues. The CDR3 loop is CSVPRASGITDTQYF. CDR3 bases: TGCAGCGTACCTCGGGCTAGCGGAATCACAGATACGCAGTATTTT.